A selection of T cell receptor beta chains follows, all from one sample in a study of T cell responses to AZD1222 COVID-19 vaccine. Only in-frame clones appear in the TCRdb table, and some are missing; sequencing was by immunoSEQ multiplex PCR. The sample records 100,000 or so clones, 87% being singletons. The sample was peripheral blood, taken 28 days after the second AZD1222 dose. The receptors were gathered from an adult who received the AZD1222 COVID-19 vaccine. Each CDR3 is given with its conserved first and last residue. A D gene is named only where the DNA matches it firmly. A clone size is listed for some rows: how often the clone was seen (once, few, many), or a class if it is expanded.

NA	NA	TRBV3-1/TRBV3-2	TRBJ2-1	TGTGCCAGCAGCCGAGCCATTGACAATGAGCAGTTCTTC	CASSRAIDNEQFF
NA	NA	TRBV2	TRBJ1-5	TGTGCCAGCAGTGAATCCATCCCCGGAGAGGGCAATCAGCCCCAGCATTTT	CASSESIPGEGNQPQHF
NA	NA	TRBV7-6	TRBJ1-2	TGTGCCACCCCAATGGCCGTTGGCTACACCTTC	CATPMAVGYTF
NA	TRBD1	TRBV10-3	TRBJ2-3	TGTGCCATCAGTGACGGGACAGCTAGCACAGATACGCAGTATTTT	CAISDGTASTDTQYF
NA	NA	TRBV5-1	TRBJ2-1	TGCGCCAGCAGCTTTTTTATCCCACAGGGTGGGAATGAGCAGTTCTTC	CASSFFIPQGGNEQFF
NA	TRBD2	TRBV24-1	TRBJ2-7	TGTGCCACCAGTGGGGCTAGCGGGAACCACGAGCAGTACTTC	CATSGASGNHEQYF
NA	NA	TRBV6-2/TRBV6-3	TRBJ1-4	TGTGCCAGCAGTTACTCGGACACGATGATTAATGAAAAACTGTTTTTT	CASSYSDTMINEKLFF
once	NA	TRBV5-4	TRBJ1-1	TGTGCCAGCAGCTTCCCGGGACTTAAGAACACTGAAGCTTTCTTT	CASSFPGLKNTEAFF
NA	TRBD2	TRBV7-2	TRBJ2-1	TGTGCCAGCAGCTTAGACGCGGGAGGGTTTAATGAGCAGTTCTTC	CASSLDAGGFNEQFF
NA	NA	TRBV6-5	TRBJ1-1	TGTGCCAGCGAAGCCGGGACGGCGGAAGCTTTCTTT	CASEAGTAEAFF
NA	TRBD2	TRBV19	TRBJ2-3	TGTGCCAGTAGTATCGGAGCGGGGGGCACAGATACGCAGTATTTT	CASSIGAGGTDTQYF
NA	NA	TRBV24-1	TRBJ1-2	TGTGCCACCAGTGAGGGGAGGGCCTATGGCTACACCTTC	CATSEGRAYGYTF
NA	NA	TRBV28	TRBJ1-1	TGTGCCAGCGCCTCCGGGAGCGGGGCTGAAGCTTTCTTT	CASASGSGAEAFF
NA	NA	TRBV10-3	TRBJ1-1	TGTGCCATCAGTGATTTGGGGGTCACTGAAGCTTTCTTT	CAISDLGVTEAFF
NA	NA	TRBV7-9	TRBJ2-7	TGTGCCAGCAGCTTATATCGGCCGGGACTTTCAGCTTACGAGCAGTACTTC	CASSLYRPGLSAYEQYF
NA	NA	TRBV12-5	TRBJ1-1	TGTGCTAGTGGTTTAGACACAGGGACTTTCTTT	CASGLDTGTFF
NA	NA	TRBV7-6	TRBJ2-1	TGTGCCAGCAGCTTAGTTGGTGGGGCCCATCACAATGAGCAGTTCTTC	CASSLVGGAHHNEQFF
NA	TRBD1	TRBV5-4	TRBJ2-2	TGTGCCAGCAGCTTGGGGACAGGGTATAACGGGGAGCTGTTTTTT	CASSLGTGYNGELFF
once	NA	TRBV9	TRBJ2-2	TGTGCCAGCAGCGTAGAGGTGGACGGGGAGCTGTTTTTT	CASSVEVDGELFF
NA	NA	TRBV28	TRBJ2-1	TGTGCCAGCAGTTTAATATACCCCCCTGAGCAGTTCTTC	CASSLIYPPEQFF
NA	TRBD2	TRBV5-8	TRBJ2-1	TGTGCCAGCAGCCGCGGCACTAGCGAGGGCAATGAGCAGTTCTTC	CASSRGTSEGNEQFF
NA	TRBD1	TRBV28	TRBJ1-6	TGTGCCAGCAGTCCACAACAGGGGGTGAGCTCACCCCTCCACTTT	CASSPQQGVSSPLHF
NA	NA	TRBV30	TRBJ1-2	TGTGCCTGGAGAAGTTCCACTAACTATGGCTACACCTTC	CAWRSSTNYGYTF
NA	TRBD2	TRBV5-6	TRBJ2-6	TGTGCCAGCAGCTTGGCCGGGGGGACTGGGGCCAACGTCCTGACTTTC	CASSLAGGTGANVLTF
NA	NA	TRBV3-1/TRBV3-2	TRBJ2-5	TGTGCCAGCAGCCTCTTAACCGGGACTCGAGCCCAAGAGACCCAGTACTTC	CASSLLTGTRAQETQYF
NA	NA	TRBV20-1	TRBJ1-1	TGCAGTGCTGGAAAGGGGCTTGAAGCTTTCTTT	CSAGKGLEAFF
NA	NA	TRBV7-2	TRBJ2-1	TGTGCCAGCAGCTTAGTCGGAGTGTTTAACAATGAGCAGTTCTTC	CASSLVGVFNNEQFF
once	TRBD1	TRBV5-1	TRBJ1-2	TGCGCCAGCAGCCCAGGGGGGGGGCTCTATGGCTACACCTTC	CASSPGGGLYGYTF
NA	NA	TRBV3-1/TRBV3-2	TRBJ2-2	TGTGCCAGCAGCCAAAGTTCTATCGGGGACACCCTCACCGGGGAGCTGTTTTTT	CASSQSSIGDTLTGELFF
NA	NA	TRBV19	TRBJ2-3	TGTGCCAGTAGCGGGGGGACAGGAGGCACAGATACGCAGTATTTT	CASSGGTGGTDTQYF
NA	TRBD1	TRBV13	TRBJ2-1	TGTGCCAGCAGCAAAGGACAGGGTGGGTTTTGGCAGTTCTTC	CASSKGQGGFWQFF
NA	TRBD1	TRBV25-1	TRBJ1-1	TGTGCCAGCACCCGGACAGGCGCGAACACTGAAGCTTTCTTT	CASTRTGANTEAFF
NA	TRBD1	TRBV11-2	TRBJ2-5	TGTGCCAGCAGCTTAGTTCCTGGGACAGGGAGGGAGACCCAGTACTTC	CASSLVPGTGRETQYF
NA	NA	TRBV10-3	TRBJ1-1	TGTGCCATCAGTGCATTTCGGACTGAAGCTTTCTTT	CAISAFRTEAFF
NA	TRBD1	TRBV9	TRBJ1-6	TGTGCCAGCAGCGTGGGGCTTCAGGGGGCCGCGGATAATTCACCCCTCCACTTT	CASSVGLQGAADNSPLHF
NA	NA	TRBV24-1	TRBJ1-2	TGTGCCACCAGTGACCCGGGAAACCTCGGAGGCTACACCTTC	CATSDPGNLGGYTF